Listed here are 8 T cell receptor beta chains from one sample, sequenced in a study of blood T cell repertoires in COVID-19. The assay was immunoSEQ multiplex PCR, and TCRdb's table has in-frame clones only and misses some. The repertoire consists of tens of thousands of clones, with about 89% occurring once and the leading ten covering under 1.2%. The source material was peripheral blood. These receptors were taken from a human donor in a cohort sampled during active COVID-19.

J is TRBJ2-3 and V is TRBV5-1, with 10 nucleotides matching TRBD2. CDR1 and CDR2 from the germline V gene are SGHRS and YFSETQ. There are 19 residues in the CDR3. The V gene end was trimmed by 4 bases and the J gene end by 6 bases; junction bases not matched to a gene: 20. The CDR3 coding sequence is TGCGCCAGCAGCCTGGGAGGGCTAGCGGGAGTAGGAGGTTTGGATACGCAGTATTTT. Its translation: CASSLGGLAGVGGLDTQYF.

The chain uses TRBV7-2 and TRBJ2-1; D not resolved. Germline V gene data show CDR1 as SGHTA and CDR2 as FQGNSA. CDR3 size: 13 residues. V lost 2 bases to trimming and J lost 6 bases, with 8 bases between them. CDR3 coding DNA: TGTGCCAGCAGCTTACCTGGCATCAATGAGCAGTTCTTC. Translation gives CASSLPGINEQFF.

The chain couples TRBV15 to TRBJ2-5, with D tentatively TRBD2 (6 bases). Germline values: CDR1 LNHNV, CDR2 YYDKDF (reference sequence). The CDR3 has 14 residues. V gave up 1 base and J gave up 6 bases, with 12 bases separating them. As DNA, the CDR3 is TGTGCCACCAGCAGAGTTCGGGGGAGACAGACCCAGTACTTC. Translated, it gives CATSRVRGRQTQYF.

The rearrangement uses TRBV5-4 and TRBJ2-3; 12 bases are a match to TRBD2. CDR3 length: 17 amino acids. With 2 bases clipped from V and 3 bases from J, the junction kept 7 bases outside the gene matches. Germline V lookup: CDR1 SGHNT, CDR2 YYREEE (reference sequence). The CDR3 loop reads CASSFRLAGVGTDTQYF. DNA for the CDR3: TGTGCCAGCAGCTTTCGACTAGCGGGAGTCGGAACAGATACGCAGTATTTT.

The rearrangement uses TRBV19 and TRBJ2-2; tentatively, D is TRBD1 (5 bases). The V end lost 2 bases, the J end lost 4 bases, and 8 bases lay between the germline ends. Germline V gene lookup returns CDR1 LNHDA and CDR2 SQIVND (reference sequence). This CDR3 contains 14 residues. CDR3 DNA: TGTGCCAGTAGTATAACAGGAGCCACCGGGGAGCTGTTTTTT. This gives the protein CASSITGATGELFF.

As DNA, the CDR3 is TGTGCCAGCAGTTCTAGCGGGAGGCACCCCTACGAGCAGTACTTC. Its protein product is CASSSSGRHPYEQYF. This rearrangement joins TRBV28 to TRBJ2-7, with 11 nucleotides matching TRBD2. This CDR3 has 15 amino acids. After removal of 4 bases from V and 2 bases from J, the junction contained 4 bases not matched to a gene. In germline, CDR1 is MDHEN, CDR2 SYDVKM.

The J gene is TRBJ2-3, the V gene TRBV2; TRBD2 matches 13 bases. CDR1 SNHLY and CDR2 FYNNEI come from the germline V gene. The V gene end was trimmed by 8 bases and the J gene end by 5 bases; junction bases not matched to a gene: 10. The CDR3 totals 16 residues. As DNA, the CDR3 is TGTGCCAGCCTATTCGGACTAGCGGGAGAAAGAGATACGCAGTATTTT. Protein product: CASLFGLAGERDTQYF.

This chain joins TRBV2 and TRBJ1-2, with D perhaps TRBD1 (6 bases). V was shortened by 4 bases and J by 4 bases, with 16 bases between the two germline ends. The germline CDR1 and CDR2 sequences are SNHLY and FYNNEI. The CDR3 covers 15 residues. The CDR3 loop reads CASSARQVPPYGYTF. DNA for the CDR3: TGTGCCAGCAGTGCCAGACAGGTTCCCCCCTATGGCTACACCTTC.